This TCR beta chain comes out of a study of T cell responses to AZD1222 COVID-19 vaccine. The assay was immunoSEQ multiplex PCR, and TCRdb's table has in-frame clones only and misses some. The data contain roughly 150,000 clones, around 86% of them singletons. As for this clone: The target antigen is unknown.

Findings and caveats of the study: Most donors were white British and more were female, and clonal diversity was possibly underestimated. Spike-specific TCRs gained breadth and depth after people received two AZD1222 doses.

The V and J ends lost 7 bases and 3 bases respectively, with 14 bases between them. CDR1 and CDR2 from the germline V gene are KGHDR and SFDVKD. This CDR3 is 15 amino acids long. This clonotype was obtained from an adult who received the AZD1222 COVID-19 vaccine. The chain employs TRBV24-1 and TRBJ2-2; D remains unclear. This specimen was peripheral blood, taken 28 days after the second AZD1222 dose. The CDR3 region has the DNA TGTGCCACCAGCAACCCCGCGCGACACACCGGGGAGCTGTTTTTT. The encoded protein is CATSNPARHTGELFF.